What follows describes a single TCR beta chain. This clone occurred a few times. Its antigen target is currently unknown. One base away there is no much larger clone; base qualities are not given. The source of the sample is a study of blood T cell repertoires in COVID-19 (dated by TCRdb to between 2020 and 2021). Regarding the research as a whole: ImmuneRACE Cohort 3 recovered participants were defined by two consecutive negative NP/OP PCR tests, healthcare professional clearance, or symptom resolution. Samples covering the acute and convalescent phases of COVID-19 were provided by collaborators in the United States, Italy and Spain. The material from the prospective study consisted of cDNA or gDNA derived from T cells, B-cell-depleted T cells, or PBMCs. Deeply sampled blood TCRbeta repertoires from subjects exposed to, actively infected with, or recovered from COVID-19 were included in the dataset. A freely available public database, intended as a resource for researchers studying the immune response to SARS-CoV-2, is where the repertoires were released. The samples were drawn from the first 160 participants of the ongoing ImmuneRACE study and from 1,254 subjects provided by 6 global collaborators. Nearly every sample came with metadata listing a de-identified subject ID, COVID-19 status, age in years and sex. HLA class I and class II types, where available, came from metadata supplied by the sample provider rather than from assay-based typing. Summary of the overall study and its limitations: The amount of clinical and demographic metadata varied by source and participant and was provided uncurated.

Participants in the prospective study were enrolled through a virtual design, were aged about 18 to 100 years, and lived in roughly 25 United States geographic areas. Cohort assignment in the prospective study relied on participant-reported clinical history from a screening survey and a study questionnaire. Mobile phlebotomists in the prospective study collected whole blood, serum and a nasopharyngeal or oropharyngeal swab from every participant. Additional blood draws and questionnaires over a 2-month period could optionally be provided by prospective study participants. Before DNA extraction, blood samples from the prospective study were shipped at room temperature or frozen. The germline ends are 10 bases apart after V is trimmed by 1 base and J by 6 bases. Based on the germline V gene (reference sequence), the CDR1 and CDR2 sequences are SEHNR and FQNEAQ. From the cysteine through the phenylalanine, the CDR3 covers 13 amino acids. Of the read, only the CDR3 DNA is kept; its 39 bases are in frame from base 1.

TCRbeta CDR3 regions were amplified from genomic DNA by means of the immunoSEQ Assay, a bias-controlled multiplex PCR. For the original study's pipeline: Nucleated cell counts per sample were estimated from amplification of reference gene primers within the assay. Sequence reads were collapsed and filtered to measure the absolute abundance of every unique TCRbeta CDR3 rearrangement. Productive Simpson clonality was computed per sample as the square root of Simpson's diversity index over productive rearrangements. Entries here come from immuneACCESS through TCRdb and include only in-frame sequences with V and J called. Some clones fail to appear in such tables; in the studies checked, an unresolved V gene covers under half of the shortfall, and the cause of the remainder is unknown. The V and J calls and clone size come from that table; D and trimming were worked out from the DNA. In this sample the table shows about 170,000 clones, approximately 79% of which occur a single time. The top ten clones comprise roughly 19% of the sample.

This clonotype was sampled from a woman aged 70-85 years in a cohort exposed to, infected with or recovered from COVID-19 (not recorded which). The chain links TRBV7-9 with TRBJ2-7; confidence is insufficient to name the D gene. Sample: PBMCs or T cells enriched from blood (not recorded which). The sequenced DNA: TGTGCCAGCAGCTTAGGTTTTCTAGGCGAGCAGTACTTC. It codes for CASSLGFLGEQYF.